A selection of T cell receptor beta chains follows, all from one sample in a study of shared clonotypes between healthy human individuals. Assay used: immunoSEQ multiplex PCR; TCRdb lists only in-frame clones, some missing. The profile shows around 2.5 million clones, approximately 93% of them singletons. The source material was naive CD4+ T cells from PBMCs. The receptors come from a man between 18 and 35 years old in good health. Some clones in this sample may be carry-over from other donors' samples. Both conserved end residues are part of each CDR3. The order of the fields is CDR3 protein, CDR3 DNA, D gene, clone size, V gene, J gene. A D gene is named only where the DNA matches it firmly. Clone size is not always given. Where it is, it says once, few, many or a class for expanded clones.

CASSEVWQREEKLFF	TGTGCCAGCAGTGAAGTATGGCAGAGAGAAGAAAAACTGTTTTTT	-	-	TRBV6-1	TRBJ1-4
CASSELLRTSGSKDTQYF	TGTGCCAGCAGTGAACTCCTTAGGACTAGCGGGAGTAAAGATACGCAGTATTTT	TRBD2	-	TRBV6-1	TRBJ2-3
CASRSEAGDTEAFF	TGTGCCAGCAGGTCCGAGGCAGGGGATACTGAAGCTTTCTTT	-	-	TRBV5-4	TRBJ1-1
CASSLWGQSANYGYTF	TGTGCCAGCAGTTTATGGGGACAGTCCGCTAACTATGGCTACACCTTC	TRBD1	few	TRBV28	TRBJ1-2
CASSLSGRVQETQYF	TGTGCCAGCAGCTTATCGGGCAGAGTCCAAGAGACCCAGTACTTC	-	-	TRBV7-8	TRBJ2-5
CASSLMVTDYGYTF	TGTGCCAGCAGCTTGATGGTGACAGACTATGGCTACACCTTC	-	-	TRBV5-5	TRBJ1-2
CASSYSIGLYEQYF	TGTGCCAGCAGTTACTCTATCGGACTGTACGAGCAGTACTTC	-	-	TRBV6-5	TRBJ2-7
CASSLFTVNTGELFF	TGTGCCAGCAGTTTATTTACAGTAAACACCGGGGAGCTGTTTTTT	-	-	TRBV27	TRBJ2-2
CASSSRLAGVSEQFF	TGTGCCAGCAGTTCGAGACTAGCGGGAGTTAGTGAGCAGTTCTTC	TRBD2	-	TRBV27	TRBJ2-1
CASSGTGLTGELFF	TGTGCCAGTAGCGGGACAGGGCTCACCGGGGAGCTGTTTTTT	TRBD1	-	TRBV19	TRBJ2-2
CASSFGVGGTGELFF	TGCGCCAGCAGCTTTGGGGTAGGAGGCACCGGGGAGCTGTTTTTT	-	-	TRBV5-1	TRBJ2-2
CASSGRTYNEQFF	TGTGCCAGCAGCGGGAGGACCTACAATGAGCAGTTCTTC	-	-	TRBV5-4	TRBJ2-1
CATSREQSSYNEQFF	TGTGCCACCAGCAGAGAACAGAGCTCCTACAATGAGCAGTTCTTC	-	-	TRBV15	TRBJ2-1
CASTVSGAGEAFF	TGTGCCAGCACCGTCTCAGGGGCAGGTGAAGCTTTCTTT	-	-	TRBV6-1	TRBJ1-1
CASSRIRGDYGYTF	TGCGCCAGCAGCCGCATACGGGGTGACTATGGCTACACCTTC	-	-	TRBV4-1	TRBJ1-2
CSVDSGTAGFF	TGCAGCGTTGACTCCGGGACAGCCGGTTTCTTT	TRBD1	-	TRBV29-1	TRBJ1-1
CAISEGTGPLHF	TGTGCCATCAGTGAAGGCACGGGACCCCTCCACTTT	-	once	TRBV10-3	TRBJ1-6
CASSFLKTGSRYEQYF	TGTGCCAGCAGTTTTCTTAAGACAGGTTCCCGCTACGAGCAGTACTTC	-	-	TRBV28	TRBJ2-7
CASSPTWGDRGTYEQYF	TGTGCCAGCAGCCCCACATGGGGGGACAGGGGAACCTACGAGCAGTACTTC	TRBD1	-	TRBV7-9	TRBJ2-7
CASSFGPLLRNGYTF	TGTGCCAGCAGCTTCGGCCCCCTCCTGAGGAATGGCTACACCTTC	-	-	TRBV7-2	TRBJ1-2
CASSDLVGGRVNGYTF	TGTGCCAGCAGTGATCTTGTTGGGGGGCGCGTTAATGGCTACACCTTC	-	-	TRBV6-1	TRBJ1-2
CASSLGMTQTEAFF	TGTGCCAGCAGTTTAGGGATGACCCAGACCGAAGCTTTCTTT	-	-	TRBV27	TRBJ1-1
CASSQVWTGGNEKLFF	TGCGCCAGCAGCCAAGTCTGGACAGGGGGAAATGAAAAACTGTTTTTT	TRBD1	-	TRBV4-1	TRBJ1-4
CASSHRELAKNIQYF	TGTGCCAGCTCACACAGGGAACTAGCCAAAAACATTCAGTACTTC	-	once	TRBV18	TRBJ2-4
CAWSGERAYEQYF	TGTGCCTGGAGTGGTGAGCGGGCCTACGAGCAGTACTTC	-	-	TRBV30	TRBJ2-7